This T cell receptor (beta chain) was identified during a study of metastatic and nonmetastatic thyroid tumors. Study-wide context: Repertoires from blood and tumor or nodule tissue of malignant and benign thyroid patients were compared.

Patients had received no treatment of any kind before thyroid surgery. The CDR3 length is 16 residues. The ends were cut back, 1 base at V and 1 base at J, with 14 bases in the middle. Germline V gene lookup returns CDR1 KGHSH and CDR2 LQKENI. TCRdb recomputed clones from the PCR reads via MiXCR. The table shows around 27,000 clones, with around 14% occurring only once. Sequencing was carried out using blood. This TCR derives from a female donor with papillary thyroid cancer or a benign thyroid nodule (not recorded which). Some clones in this sample may be carry-over from other donors' samples. This chain joins TRBV18 and TRBJ2-7; perhaps TRBD2 as D (5 bases). DNA of the CDR3: TGTGCCAGCTCACCACAGAGAAGGACTGAGTCCTACGAGCAGTACTTC. Its translation is CASSPQRRTESYEQYF.